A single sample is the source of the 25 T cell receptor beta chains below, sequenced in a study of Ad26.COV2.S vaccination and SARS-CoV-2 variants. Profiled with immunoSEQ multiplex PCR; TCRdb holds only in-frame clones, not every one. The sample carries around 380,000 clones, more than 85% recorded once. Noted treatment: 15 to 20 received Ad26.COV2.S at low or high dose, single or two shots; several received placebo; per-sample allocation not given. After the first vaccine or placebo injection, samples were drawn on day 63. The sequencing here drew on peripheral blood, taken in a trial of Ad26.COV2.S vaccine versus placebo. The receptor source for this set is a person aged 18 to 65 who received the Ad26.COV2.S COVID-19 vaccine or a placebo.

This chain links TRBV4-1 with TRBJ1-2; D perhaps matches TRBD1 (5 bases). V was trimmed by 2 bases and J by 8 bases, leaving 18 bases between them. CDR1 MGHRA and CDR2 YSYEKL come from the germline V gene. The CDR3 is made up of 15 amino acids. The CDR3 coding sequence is TGCGCCAGCAGCCAACCAGGACGGGACCGGGGCGGCTACACCTTC. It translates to CASSQPGRDRGGYTF.

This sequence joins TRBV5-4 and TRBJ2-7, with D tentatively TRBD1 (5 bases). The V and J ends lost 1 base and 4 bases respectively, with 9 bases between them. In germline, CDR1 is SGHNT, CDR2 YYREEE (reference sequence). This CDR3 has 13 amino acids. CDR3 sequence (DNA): TGTGCCAGCAGCTTGAGGGGTGTGTACGAGCAGTACTTC. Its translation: CASSLRGVYEQYF.

The CDR3 DNA sequence: TGTGCCAGCAGGCGTGGGACAGGGGAAGGGGACGGGGAGCTGTTTTTT. Its translation is CASRRGTGEGDGELFF. This chain joins TRBV6-6 and TRBJ2-2; 10 bases align to TRBD1. The CDR3 runs 16 residues. CDR1 is MNHNY and CDR2 is SVGAGI in the germline V gene (reference sequence). The J segment lost 7 bases and the V segment lost 6 bases, leaving 11 bases of the junction unmatched.

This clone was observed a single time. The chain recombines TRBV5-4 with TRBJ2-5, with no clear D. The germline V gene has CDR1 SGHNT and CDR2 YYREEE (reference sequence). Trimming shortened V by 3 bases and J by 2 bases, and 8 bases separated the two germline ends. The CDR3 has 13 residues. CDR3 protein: CASSYGQQETQYF. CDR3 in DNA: TGTGCCAGCAGCTACGGGCAGCAAGAGACCCAGTACTTC.

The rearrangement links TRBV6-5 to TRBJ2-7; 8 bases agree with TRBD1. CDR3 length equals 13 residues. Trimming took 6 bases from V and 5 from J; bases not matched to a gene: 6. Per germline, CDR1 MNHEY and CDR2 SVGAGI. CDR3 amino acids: CASRPTGAHEQYF. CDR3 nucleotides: TGTGCCAGCAGACCGACAGGGGCCCACGAGCAGTACTTC.

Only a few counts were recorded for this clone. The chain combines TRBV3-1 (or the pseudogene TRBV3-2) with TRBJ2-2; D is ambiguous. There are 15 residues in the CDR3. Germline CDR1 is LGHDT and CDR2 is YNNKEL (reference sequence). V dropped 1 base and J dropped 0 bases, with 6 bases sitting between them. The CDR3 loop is CASSQGNANTGELFF. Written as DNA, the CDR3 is TGTGCCAGCAGCCAAGGTAACGCGAACACCGGGGAGCTGTTTTTT.

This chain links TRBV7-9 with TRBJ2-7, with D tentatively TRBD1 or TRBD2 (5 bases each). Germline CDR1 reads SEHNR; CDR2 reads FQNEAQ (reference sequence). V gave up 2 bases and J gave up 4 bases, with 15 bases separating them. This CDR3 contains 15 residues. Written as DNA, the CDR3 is TGTGCCAGCAGCTTAATCTTCGGGACGGGGTACGAGCAGTACTTC. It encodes CASSLIFGTGYEQYF. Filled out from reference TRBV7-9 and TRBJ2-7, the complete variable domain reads DTGVSQNPRHKITKRGQNVTFRCDPISEHNRLYWYRQTLGQGPEFLTYFQNEAQLEKSRLLSDRFSAERPKGSFSTLEIQRTEQGDSAMYLCASSLIFGTGYEQYFGPGTRLTVT.

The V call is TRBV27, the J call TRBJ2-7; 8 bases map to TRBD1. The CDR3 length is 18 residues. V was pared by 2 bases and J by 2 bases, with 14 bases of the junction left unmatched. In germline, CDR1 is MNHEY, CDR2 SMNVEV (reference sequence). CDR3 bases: TGTGCCAGCAGTTTAAGGGACAGGTACGGGTCAGCGCCCTACGAGCAGTACTTC. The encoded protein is CASSLRDRYGSAPYEQYF.

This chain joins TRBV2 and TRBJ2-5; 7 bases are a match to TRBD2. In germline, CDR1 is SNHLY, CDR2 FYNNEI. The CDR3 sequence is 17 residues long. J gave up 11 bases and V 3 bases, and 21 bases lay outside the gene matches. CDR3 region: CASSDAGSGVQPFLQYF. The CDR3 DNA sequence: TGTGCCAGCAGTGACGCGGGAAGCGGGGTACAGCCGTTCTTGCAGTACTTC.

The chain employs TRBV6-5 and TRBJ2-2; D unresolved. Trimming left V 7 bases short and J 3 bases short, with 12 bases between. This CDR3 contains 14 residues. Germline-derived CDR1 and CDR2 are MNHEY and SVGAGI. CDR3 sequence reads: CASNGVPDTGELFF. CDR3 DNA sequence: TGTGCCAGCAATGGGGTTCCCGACACCGGGGAGCTGTTTTTT.

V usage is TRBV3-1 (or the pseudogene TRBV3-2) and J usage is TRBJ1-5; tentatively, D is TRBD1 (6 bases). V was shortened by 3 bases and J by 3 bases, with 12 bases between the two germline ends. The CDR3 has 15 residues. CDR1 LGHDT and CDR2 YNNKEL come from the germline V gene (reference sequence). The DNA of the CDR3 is TGTGCCAGCAGCCATAGTACAGGGCACAATCAGCCCCAGCATTTT. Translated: CASSHSTGHNQPQHF.

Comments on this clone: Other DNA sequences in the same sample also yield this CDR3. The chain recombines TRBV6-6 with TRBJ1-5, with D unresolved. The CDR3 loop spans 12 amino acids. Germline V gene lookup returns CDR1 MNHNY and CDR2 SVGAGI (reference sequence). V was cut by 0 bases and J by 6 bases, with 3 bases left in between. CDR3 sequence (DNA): TGTGCCAGCAGTTACTCGGGTCAGCCCCAGCATTTT. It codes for CASSYSGQPQHF.

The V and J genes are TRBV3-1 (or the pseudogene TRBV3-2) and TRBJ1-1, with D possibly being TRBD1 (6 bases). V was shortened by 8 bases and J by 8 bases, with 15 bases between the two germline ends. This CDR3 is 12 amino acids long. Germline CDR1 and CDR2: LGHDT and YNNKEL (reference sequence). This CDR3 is CASGGDTREAFF. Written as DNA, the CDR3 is TGTGCCAGCGGAGGGGACACTAGAGAAGCTTTCTTT.

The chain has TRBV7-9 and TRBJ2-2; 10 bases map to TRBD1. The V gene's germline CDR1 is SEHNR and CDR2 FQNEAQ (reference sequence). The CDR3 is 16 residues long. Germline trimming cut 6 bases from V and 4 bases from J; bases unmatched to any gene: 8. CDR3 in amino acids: CASRLPGQGTTGELFF. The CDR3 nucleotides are TGTGCCAGCAGGCTACCGGGACAGGGGACCACCGGGGAGCTGTTTTTT.

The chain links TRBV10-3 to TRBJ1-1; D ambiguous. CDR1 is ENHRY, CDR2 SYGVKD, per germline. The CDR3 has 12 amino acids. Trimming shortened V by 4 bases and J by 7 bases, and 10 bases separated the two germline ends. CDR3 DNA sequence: TGTGCCATCAGTGGCGAGGGCGGTGAAGCTTTCTTT. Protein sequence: CAISGEGGEAFF.

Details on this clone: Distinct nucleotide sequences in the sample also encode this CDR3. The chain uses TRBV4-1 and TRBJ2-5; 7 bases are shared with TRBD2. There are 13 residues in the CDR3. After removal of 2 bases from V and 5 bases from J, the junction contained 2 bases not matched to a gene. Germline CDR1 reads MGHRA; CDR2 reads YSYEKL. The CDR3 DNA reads TGCGCCAGCAGCCAAACGGGAGGTGAGACCCAGTACTTC. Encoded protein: CASSQTGGETQYF.

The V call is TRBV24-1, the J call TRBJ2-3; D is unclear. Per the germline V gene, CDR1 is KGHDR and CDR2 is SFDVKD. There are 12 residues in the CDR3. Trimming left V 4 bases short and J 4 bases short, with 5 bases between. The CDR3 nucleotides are TGTGCCACCAGTGAAGGTCCAGATACGCAGTATTTT. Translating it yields CATSEGPDTQYF.

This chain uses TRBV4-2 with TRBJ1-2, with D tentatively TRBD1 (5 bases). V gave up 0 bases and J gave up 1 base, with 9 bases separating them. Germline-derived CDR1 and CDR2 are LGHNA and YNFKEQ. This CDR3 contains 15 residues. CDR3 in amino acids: CASSQESRVNYGYTF. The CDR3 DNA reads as TGTGCCAGCAGCCAAGAATCCAGGGTTAACTATGGCTACACCTTC.

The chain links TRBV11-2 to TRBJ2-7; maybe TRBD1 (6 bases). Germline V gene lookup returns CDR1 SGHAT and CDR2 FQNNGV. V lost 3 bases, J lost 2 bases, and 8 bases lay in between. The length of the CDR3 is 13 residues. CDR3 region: CASSFGQPYEQYF. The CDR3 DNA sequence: TGTGCCAGCAGCTTCGGACAGCCCTACGAGCAGTACTTC. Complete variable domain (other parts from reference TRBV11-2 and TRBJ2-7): EAGVAQSPRYKIIEKRQSVAFWCNPISGHATLYWYQQILGQGPKLLIQFQNNGVVDDSQLPKDRFSAERLKGVDSTLKIQPAKLEDSAVYLCASSFGQPYEQYFGPGTRLTVT.

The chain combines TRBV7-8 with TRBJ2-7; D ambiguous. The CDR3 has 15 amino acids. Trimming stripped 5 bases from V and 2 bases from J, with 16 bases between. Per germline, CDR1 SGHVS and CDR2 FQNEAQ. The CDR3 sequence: CASSPKRARTYEQYF. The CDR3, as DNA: TGTGCCAGCAGCCCTAAACGGGCCAGGACCTACGAGCAGTACTTC.

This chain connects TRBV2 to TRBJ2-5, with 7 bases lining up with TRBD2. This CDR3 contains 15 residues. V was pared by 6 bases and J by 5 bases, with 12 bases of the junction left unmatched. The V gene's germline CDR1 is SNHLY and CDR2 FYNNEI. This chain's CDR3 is CASRGAGSFLETQYF. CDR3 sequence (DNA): TGTGCCAGCAGGGGAGCGGGGTCATTTCTGGAGACCCAGTACTTC.

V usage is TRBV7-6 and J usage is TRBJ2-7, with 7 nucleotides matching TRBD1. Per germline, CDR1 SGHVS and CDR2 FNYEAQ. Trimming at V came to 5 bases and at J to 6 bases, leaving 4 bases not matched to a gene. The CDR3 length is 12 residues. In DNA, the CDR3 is TGTGCCAGCAGCACCCCAGGGGGCGAGCAGTACTTC. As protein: CASSTPGGEQYF.

The CDR3 bases are TGTGCCAGCAGACCGGGTCAGAACTATGGCTACACCTTC. Translating gives CASRPGQNYGYTF. The chain couples TRBV6-5 to TRBJ1-2; D gene unclear. The CDR3 is 13 amino acids. V was shortened by 6 bases and J by 2 bases, with 10 bases between the two germline ends. The germline gives CDR1 MNHEY, CDR2 SVGAGI.

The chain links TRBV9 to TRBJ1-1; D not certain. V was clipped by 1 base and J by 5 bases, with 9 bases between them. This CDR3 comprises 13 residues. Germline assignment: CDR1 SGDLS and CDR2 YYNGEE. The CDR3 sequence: CASSVSSGTEAFF. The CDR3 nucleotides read TGTGCCAGCAGCGTATCATCGGGGACTGAAGCTTTCTTT.

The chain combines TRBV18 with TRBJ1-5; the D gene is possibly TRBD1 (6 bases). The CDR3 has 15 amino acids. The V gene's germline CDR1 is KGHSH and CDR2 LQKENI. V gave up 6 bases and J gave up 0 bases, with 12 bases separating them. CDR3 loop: CASSKGQNSNQPQHF. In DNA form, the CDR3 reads TGTGCCAGCTCGAAAGGACAGAATAGCAATCAGCCCCAGCATTTT.